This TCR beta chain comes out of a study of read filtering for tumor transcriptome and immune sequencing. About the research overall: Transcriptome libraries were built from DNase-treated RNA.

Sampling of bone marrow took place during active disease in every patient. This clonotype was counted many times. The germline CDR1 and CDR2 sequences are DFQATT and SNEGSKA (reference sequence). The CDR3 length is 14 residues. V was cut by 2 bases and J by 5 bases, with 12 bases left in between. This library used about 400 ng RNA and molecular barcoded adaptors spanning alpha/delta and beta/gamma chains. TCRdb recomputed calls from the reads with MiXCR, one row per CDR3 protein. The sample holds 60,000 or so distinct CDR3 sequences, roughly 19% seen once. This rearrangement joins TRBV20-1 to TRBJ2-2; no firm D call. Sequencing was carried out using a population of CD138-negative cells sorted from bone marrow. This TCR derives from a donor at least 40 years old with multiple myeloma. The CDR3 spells CSARREARTGELFF. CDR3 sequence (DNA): TGCAGTGCTAGAAGAGAGGCGCGGACCGGGGAGCTGTTTTTT.